The next 32 T cell receptor beta chains were all read from a single sample in a study of identical twins. TCRdb fed the 5' RACE reads into MiXCR, producing one record per CDR3 protein. The sample has a few hundred thousand distinct CDR3 sequences, over 8.5% seen once. This sample also belongs to another study, concerning yellow fever vaccine responses in identical twins.

Sequenced: PBMCs. The receptors come from a woman between 18 and 30 years old in good health.

Many counts were recorded for this clonotype. The chain combines TRBV3-1 with TRBJ1-1; D unresolved. Looked up from germline, CDR1 is LGHDT and CDR2 is YNNKEL (reference sequence). V was cut by 0 bases and J by 8 bases, with 4 bases left in between. The CDR3 spans 11 residues. CDR3 sequence (DNA): TGTGCCAGCAGCCAAGATCGGGAAGCTTTCTTT. Protein product: CASSQDREAFF.

This clonotype was recorded a few times. The J gene is TRBJ1-2, the V gene TRBV10-3; 11 bases match TRBD1. CDR3 length equals 17 residues. The V and J ends lost 7 bases and 7 bases, in that order; junction bases with no gene match: 17. In germline, CDR1 is ENHRY, CDR2 SYGVKD. This CDR3 is CAIMAYTGTGGEAGYTF. Here the CDR3 DNA reads TGTGCCATCATGGCCTACACCGGGACAGGGGGAGAGGCTGGCTACACCTTC.

This clonotype has only a few counts. The chain carries TRBV20-1 and TRBJ2-7, with D unclear. CDR1 is DFQATT, CDR2 SNEGSKA, per germline (reference sequence). Trimming stripped 3 bases from V and 1 base from J, with 19 bases between. The CDR3 contains 16 residues. CDR3 nucleotide sequence: TGCAGTGCTAGTAGTGACGCGGACCGTTCATCCTACGAGCAGTACTTC. As protein: CSASSDADRSSYEQYF.

CDR3 sequence: CASSPGPSGEQYF. CDR3 nucleotides: TGTGCCAGCAGCCCGGGACCATCGGGGGAGCAGTACTTC. V is TRBV3-1 and J is TRBJ2-7; D is perhaps TRBD1 or TRBD2 (5 bases each). V lost 4 bases, J lost 7 bases, and 14 bases lay in between. The CDR3 sequence is 13 residues long. CDR1 and CDR2 from the germline V gene are LGHDT and YNNKEL (reference sequence).

This clonotype showed up many times. The chain carries TRBV5-4 and TRBJ2-3; 12 nucleotides agree with TRBD1. With 0 bases clipped from V and 4 bases from J, the junction kept 3 bases outside the gene matches. Germline CDR1 SGHNT, CDR2 YYREEE (reference sequence). CDR3 length: 16 amino acids. The CDR3 region has the DNA TGTGCCAGCAGCTTGGGGGACAGGGGGCGGGCAGATACGCAGTATTTT. Protein: CASSLGDRGRADTQYF. The complete variable domain, with remaining parts taken from reference TRBV5-4 and TRBJ2-3, reads ETGVTQSPTHLIKTRGQQVTLRCSSQSGHNTVSWYQQALGQGPQFIFQYYREEENGRGNFPPRFSGLQFPNYSSELNVNALELDDSALYLCASSLGDRGRADTQYFGPGTRLTVL.

The V gene is TRBV7-6, the J gene TRBJ2-3; D perhaps matches TRBD2 (5 bases). The CDR3 is 16 amino acids. The germline V gene has CDR1 SGHVS and CDR2 FNYEAQ. V lost 5 bases and J 1 base, leaving 16 bases between the germline ends. The CDR3 DNA reads TGTGCCAGCAGCCCATGGACTGAAGAGGGCACAGATACGCAGTATTTT. Protein product: CASSPWTEEGTDTQYF.

This clonotype was counted many times. The CDR3 reads CAWRIAGTEGGELFF. In nucleotides, the CDR3 is TGTGCCTGGAGAATAGCGGGGACAGAAGGCGGGGAGCTGTTTTTT. The J gene is TRBJ2-2, the V gene TRBV30; perhaps TRBD2 as D (8 bases). The length of the CDR3 is 15 residues. V lost 3 bases to trimming and J lost 7 bases, with 18 bases between them. Germline V gene sequence: CDR1 GTSNPN, CDR2 SVGIG (reference sequence).

In this sample, this clonotype turned up a few times. The chain is built from TRBV3-1 and TRBJ2-5, with TRBD2 identical over 13 bases. The germline gives CDR1 LGHDT, CDR2 YNNKEL (reference sequence). The CDR3 has 16 amino acids. The V segment lost 0 bases and the J segment 2 bases; nucleotides outside the gene matches: 0. CDR3 sequence: CASSQETSGGQETQYF. DNA of the CDR3: TGTGCCAGCAGCCAAGAGACTAGCGGGGGGCAAGAGACCCAGTACTTC.

At least ten counts were recorded for this clonotype. The chain recombines TRBV5-1 with TRBJ2-4, with 8 bases matching TRBD2. With 4 bases clipped from V and 3 bases from J, the junction kept 9 bases outside the gene matches. The germline V gene has CDR1 SGHRS and CDR2 YFSETQ. The CDR3 sequence is 16 residues long. CDR3 protein: CASSLAGGVVKNIQYF. CDR3 DNA: TGCGCCAGCAGCCTTGCGGGGGGAGTGGTCAAAAACATTCAGTACTTC.

This clonotype was counted ten times or more. The chain is built from TRBV5-1 and TRBJ2-2, with D maybe TRBD2 (6 bases). Germline V gives CDR1 SGHRS, CDR2 YFSETQ. Trimming took 5 bases from V and 4 from J, leaving 27 bases between them. The CDR3 sequence is 19 residues long. Written as DNA, the CDR3 is TGCGCCAGCAGGGTTGTGGGACGGGACTTCCCATCAGGCACCGGGGAGCTGTTTTTT. Translation gives CASRVVGRDFPSGTGELFF.

CDR3 protein: CATSDRLAVYTGELFF. CDR3 sequence (DNA): TGTGCCACCAGCGACAGACTAGCGGTCTACACCGGGGAGCTGTTTTTT. The rearrangement joins TRBV15 to TRBJ2-2, with 9 bases lining up with TRBD2. J lost 3 bases, V lost 5 bases, and 7 bases had no gene match. The CDR3 contains 16 residues. The germline V gene has CDR1 LNHNV and CDR2 YYDKDF (reference sequence).

This clonotype showed up many times. The chain uses TRBV12-3 or TRBV12-4 and TRBJ2-7, with 9 bases matching TRBD2. This CDR3 region has 14 residues. Germline trimming cut 6 bases from V and 2 bases from J; bases unmatched to any gene: 5. The CDR3 spells CASRIASGTYEQYF. As DNA, the CDR3 is TGTGCCAGCAGAATCGCTAGCGGGACCTACGAGCAGTACTTC.

The rearrangement links TRBV9 to TRBJ2-3; 12 bases match TRBD2. V was pared by 3 bases and J by 6 bases, with 8 bases of the junction left unmatched. This CDR3 spans 16 amino acids. The V gene's germline CDR1 is SGDLS and CDR2 YYNGEE. CDR3: CASSAGTSGSGDTQYF. CDR3 in DNA: TGTGCCAGCAGCGCCGGGACTAGCGGGTCTGGGGATACGCAGTATTTT.

This clonotype was counted at least ten times. V and J are TRBV20-1 and TRBJ2-7; D might be TRBD1 or TRBD2, each matching 6 bases. The ends were cut back, 0 bases at V and 2 bases at J, with 14 bases in the middle. This CDR3 contains 15 residues. Germline assignment: CDR1 DFQATT and CDR2 SNEGSKA (reference sequence). For the CDR3, the DNA is TGCAGTGCTAGAGATTTCGGAGGGGACACCTACGAGCAGTACTTC. Protein: CSARDFGGDTYEQYF.

On this clonotype: Since a much larger clone is just one base distant, this may be a read error. The rearrangement uses TRBV2 and TRBJ2-4; 8 nucleotides line up with TRBD1. The CDR3 extends over 17 amino acids. From germline, CDR1 is SNHLY and CDR2 FYNNEI. V gave up 8 bases and J gave up 9 bases; unmatched junction bases: 21. The CDR3 sequence: CASCYGPGTGRGGIQYF. Here the CDR3 DNA reads TGTGCCAGCTGTTACGGTCCCGGGACAGGTAGGGGTGGCATTCAGTACTTC.

This clonotype showed up many times. V gene TRBV5-1 combines with J gene TRBJ2-1; D not resolved. Germline CDR1 SGHRS, CDR2 YFSETQ. CDR3 length: 12 amino acids. Trimming pared 5 bases from V and 4 bases from J, leaving 7 bases between. The CDR3 sequence is CASRPDYNEQFF. The CDR3 bases are TGCGCCAGCAGACCCGATTACAATGAGCAGTTCTTC.

This clonotype has only a few counts. The chain carries TRBV20-1 and TRBJ1-2; weak D call: TRBD1 (6 bases). This CDR3 has 15 residues. The germline V gene encodes CDR1 DFQATT and CDR2 SNEGSKA (reference sequence). Trimming shortened V by 6 bases and J by 0 bases, and 17 bases separated the two germline ends. In DNA form, the CDR3 reads TGCAGTGCCGATAACAGGGCTGAAGCTAACTATGGCTACACCTTC. It yields the protein CSADNRAEANYGYTF.

The chain is built from TRBV3-1 and TRBJ2-5; either TRBD1 or TRBD2 may fit D (6 bases each). The CDR3 runs 13 residues. V was cut by 8 bases and J by 3 bases, with 13 bases left in between. Germline-derived CDR1 and CDR2 are LGHDT and YNNKEL (reference sequence). Here the CDR3 DNA reads TGTGCCAGCGCTTTTAGGGGGGAAGAGACCCAGTACTTC. Its protein product is CASAFRGEETQYF.

This clonotype occurred many times. The rearrangement joins TRBV5-1 to TRBJ2-5, with 12 bases lining up with TRBD1. The CDR3 totals 17 residues. With 3 bases clipped from V and 4 bases from J, the junction kept 10 bases outside the gene matches. The germline gives CDR1 SGHRS, CDR2 YFSETQ. CDR3 residues: CASSSTPGQGAGETQYF. DNA for the CDR3: TGCGCCAGCAGCTCCACCCCGGGACAGGGGGCGGGAGAGACCCAGTACTTC.

This clonotype has more than one count but fewer than ten. The V call is TRBV3-1, the J call TRBJ2-1; D is uncertain. Germline V gene data show CDR1 as LGHDT and CDR2 as YNNKEL (reference sequence). CDR3 size: 15 residues. Trimming pared 2 bases from V and 8 bases from J, leaving 16 bases between. This CDR3 is CASSQRWAGDDEQFF. DNA of the CDR3: TGTGCCAGCAGCCAAAGGTGGGCAGGCGATGATGAGCAGTTCTTC.

This clonotype occurred a few times. The V gene is TRBV20-1, the J gene TRBJ2-7, with D perhaps TRBD2 (5 bases). This CDR3 comprises 14 residues. CDR1 DFQATT and CDR2 SNEGSKA come from the germline V gene (reference sequence). Trimming shortened V by 0 bases and J by 0 bases, and 9 bases separated the two germline ends. The CDR3 is CSARDLGVSYEQYF. The CDR3 DNA follows: TGCAGTGCTAGAGATCTCGGGGTCTCCTACGAGCAGTACTTC.

This clonotype has a handful of counts. The chain employs TRBV5-1 and TRBJ2-5; 8 bases are a match to TRBD2. This CDR3 contains 15 residues. Germline V gene lookup returns CDR1 SGHRS and CDR2 YFSETQ. With 0 bases clipped from V and 5 bases from J, the junction kept 6 bases outside the gene matches. CDR3 nucleotide sequence: TGCGCCAGCAGCTTGGCCAACGGGAGGGAGGAGACCCAGTACTTC. Its protein is CASSLANGREETQYF.

About this clonotype: A read error may produce the germline difference seen at one junction end. This chain links TRBV11-2 with TRBJ2-3; D is tentatively TRBD1 or TRBD2 (5 bases each). This CDR3 contains 13 residues. Per the germline V gene, CDR1 is SGHAT and CDR2 is FQNNGV. CDR3 amino acids: CASSSNRDGVMNF. The CDR3, as DNA: TGTGCCAGCAGCTCAAACCGGGACGGAGTCATGAATTTT.

This clonotype has at least ten counts. The chain combines TRBV7-3 with TRBJ2-3, with 7 bases fitting TRBD2. This CDR3 region has 17 residues. V shed 4 bases and J 0 bases; nucleotides not matched to a gene: 10. The germline gives CDR1 SGHTA, CDR2 FQGTGA. Here the CDR3 DNA reads TGTGCCAGCAGCTCCCCCCTAATGGGGGGGAGCACAGATACGCAGTATTTT. It encodes CASSSPLMGGSTDTQYF.

The V and J genes are TRBV14 and TRBJ2-7, with a possible D match to TRBD1 (6 bases). This CDR3 is 14 amino acids long. Germline-derived CDR1 and CDR2 are SGHDN and FVKESK. V was cut by 1 base and J by 6 bases, with 13 bases left in between. The CDR3: CASSQGQTGREQYF. For the CDR3, the DNA is TGTGCCAGCAGCCAAGGCCAAACAGGGCGCGAGCAGTACTTC.

In this sample, this clonotype turned up many times. J is TRBJ2-7 and V is TRBV5-1, with D hard to call. Trimming removed 0 bases from V and 6 bases from J, with 16 bases in between. CDR1 and CDR2 from the germline V gene are SGHRS and YFSETQ. This CDR3 is built from 15 residues. The CDR3 reads CASSLEGGTLGEQYF. In DNA form, the CDR3 reads TGCGCCAGCAGCTTGGAGGGCGGAACATTGGGCGAGCAGTACTTC.

In its sample, this clonotype was seen many times. This CDR3 reads CASSKIGNGEQYF. DNA of the CDR3: TGTGCCAGCAGCAAAATCGGGAACGGCGAGCAGTACTTC. The chain joins TRBV5-4 to TRBJ2-7; the D gene is possibly TRBD2 (5 bases). The CDR3 loop spans 13 amino acids. V was cut by 4 bases and J by 6 bases, with 14 bases left in between. Germline loops: CDR1 SGHNT, CDR2 YYREEE (reference sequence).

This clonotype was seen at least ten times. The V and J genes are TRBV12-3 or TRBV12-4 and TRBJ2-7; D ambiguous. V lost 6 bases and J 3 bases, leaving 6 bases between the germline ends. The length of the CDR3 is 11 residues. DNA for the CDR3: TGTGCCAGCAGCATCCGCTACGAGCAGTACTTC. It encodes CASSIRYEQYF.

This clonotype occurred a few times. The chain joins TRBV28 to TRBJ1-2, with 10 bases matching TRBD1. CDR3 length: 13 residues. V shed 7 bases and J 8 bases; nucleotides not matched to a gene: 7. CDR1 and CDR2 (germline): MDHEN, SYDVKM. The CDR3 region is CASTGTGDVGYTF. The CDR3 region has the DNA TGTGCCAGCACCGGGACAGGGGACGTGGGCTACACCTTC.

This rearrangement joins TRBV20-1 to TRBJ2-6; D gene unclear. CDR1 is DFQATT and CDR2 is SNEGSKA in the germline V gene (reference sequence). The CDR3 contains 18 residues. The V end lost 0 bases, the J end lost 0 bases, and 15 bases lay between the germline ends. The CDR3 reads CSARDDKIGISGANVLTF. CDR3 bases: TGCAGTGCTAGAGATGACAAGATCGGCATCTCTGGGGCCAACGTCCTGACTTTC.

The sample holds a few counts of this clonotype. The V gene is TRBV28, the J gene TRBJ2-6; D is ambiguous. The CDR3 spans 15 residues. In germline, CDR1 is MDHEN, CDR2 SYDVKM. Trimming stripped 7 bases from V and 4 bases from J, with 14 bases between. The CDR3 spells CASNIARAGANVLTF. The DNA for the CDR3 is TGTGCCAGCAATATCGCAAGGGCCGGGGCCAACGTCCTGACTTTC.

Note on this clonotype: A junction end diverges from the germline sequence, so it may reflect a read error. V gene TRBV20-1 combines with J gene TRBJ2-3; 8 bases match TRBD1. The CDR3 extends over 17 amino acids. Germline CDR1 is DFQATT and CDR2 is SNEGSKA (reference sequence). CDR3 coding DNA: TGCTGTGCTAACGTGATCAGGACAGGGTACCGCACAGATACGCAGTATTTT. Protein sequence: CCANVIRTGYRTDTQYF.